This section outlines one T cell receptor (beta chain) sequence together with its context. Its antigen remains unidentified. The CDR3 runs 16 residues. Trimming removed 2 bases from V and 5 bases from J; junction bases left unmatched: 7. Looked up from germline, CDR1 is SGHDT and CDR2 is YYEEEE. This entry is derived from a study of shared clonotypes between healthy human individuals. Profiling relied on immunoSEQ multiplex PCR, and the TCRdb table lists in-frame clones only, not all of them. This sample has approximately 500,000 clones; approximately 80% occur once, and the top ten carry more than 10%. The study's findings and limits: In this cohort, only blood was sampled, and tissue repertoires likely differ.

The chain carries TRBV5-6 and TRBJ2-5; TRBD2 aligns across 12 bases. Sequenced input: PBMCs. The receptor's source is a woman aged 35 to 49 in good health. Some clones in this sample may be carry-over from other donors' samples. CDR3 residues: CASSFTGLAGPETQYF. The CDR3 DNA is TGTGCCAGCAGCTTCACGGGACTAGCGGGCCCGGAGACCCAGTACTTC.